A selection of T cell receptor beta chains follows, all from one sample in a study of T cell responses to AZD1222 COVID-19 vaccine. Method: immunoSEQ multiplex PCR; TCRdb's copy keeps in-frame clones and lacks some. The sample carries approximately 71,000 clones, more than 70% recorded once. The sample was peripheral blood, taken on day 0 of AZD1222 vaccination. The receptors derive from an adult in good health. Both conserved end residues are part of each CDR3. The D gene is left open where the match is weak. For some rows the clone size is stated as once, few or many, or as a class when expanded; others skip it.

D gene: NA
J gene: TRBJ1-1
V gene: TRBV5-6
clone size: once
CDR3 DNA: TGTGCCAGCAGCTTGTTCAACGGGGCCACTGAAGCTTTCTTT
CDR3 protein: CASSLFNGATEAFF

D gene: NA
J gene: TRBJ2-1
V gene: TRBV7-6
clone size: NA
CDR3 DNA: TGTGCCAGCAGCTTAGCGTCAGCGGCGCGCTCCTACAATGAGCAGTTCTTC
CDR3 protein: CASSLASAARSYNEQFF

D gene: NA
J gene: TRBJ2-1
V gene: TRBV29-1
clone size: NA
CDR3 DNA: TGCAGCGTTGATTTTATGGGGAGCTCCTACAATGAGCAGTTCTTC
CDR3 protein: CSVDFMGSSYNEQFF

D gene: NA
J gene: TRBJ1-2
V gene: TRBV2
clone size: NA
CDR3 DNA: TGTGCCAGCAGCTCACGCACCGACATTCTTTATGGCTACACCTTC
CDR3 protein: CASSSRTDILYGYTF

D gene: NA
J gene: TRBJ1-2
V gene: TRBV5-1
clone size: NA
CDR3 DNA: TGCGCCAGCAGCCCACAGATTAACTATGGCTACACCTTC
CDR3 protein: CASSPQINYGYTF

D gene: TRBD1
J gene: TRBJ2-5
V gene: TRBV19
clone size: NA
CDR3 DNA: TGTGCCAGTAGTAGAGCCGGGACAGGGGCGGAGGAGACCCAGTACTTC
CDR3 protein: CASSRAGTGAEETQYF

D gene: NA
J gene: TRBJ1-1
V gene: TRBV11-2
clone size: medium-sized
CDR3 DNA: TGTGCCAGCAGCTCCCCCTCGACCGGTTCAAAAGCTTTCTTT
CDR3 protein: CASSSPSTGSKAFF

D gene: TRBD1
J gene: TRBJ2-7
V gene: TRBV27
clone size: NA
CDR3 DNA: TGTGCCAGCAGTTTAACAGGGGCCTACGAGCAGTACTTC
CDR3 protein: CASSLTGAYEQYF

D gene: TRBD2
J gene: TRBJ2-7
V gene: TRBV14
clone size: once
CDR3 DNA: TGTGCCAGCAGCCAATGGACTAGCGGGGGGGTCACCTACGAGCAGTACTTC
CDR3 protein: CASSQWTSGGVTYEQYF

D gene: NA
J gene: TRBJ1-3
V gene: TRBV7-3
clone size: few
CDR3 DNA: TGTGCCAGCAGCTCCGGTTTGAGTCCCGGGAGAAACACCATATATTTT
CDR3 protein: CASSSGLSPGRNTIYF

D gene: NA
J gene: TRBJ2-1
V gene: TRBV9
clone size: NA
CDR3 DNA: TGTGCCAGCAGCGCTTTCGCCTACAATGAGCAGTTCTTC
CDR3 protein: CASSAFAYNEQFF

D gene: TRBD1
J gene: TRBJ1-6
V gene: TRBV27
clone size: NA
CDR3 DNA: TGTGCCAGCAGTTTCGGACAGGGTGGCTCCTATAATTCACCCCTCCACTTT
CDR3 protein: CASSFGQGGSYNSPLHF

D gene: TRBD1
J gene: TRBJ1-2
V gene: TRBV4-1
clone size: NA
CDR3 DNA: TGCGCCAGCAGGCAAGATTCTGAGACAGGGGGCGTTAGAGGAGGCTACACCTTC
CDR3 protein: CASRQDSETGGVRGGYTF

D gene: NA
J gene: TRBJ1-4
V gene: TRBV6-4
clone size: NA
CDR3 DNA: TGTGCCAGCAGTGAATTCGGGGGGGCGACTAATGAAAAACTGTTTTTT
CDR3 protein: CASSEFGGATNEKLFF

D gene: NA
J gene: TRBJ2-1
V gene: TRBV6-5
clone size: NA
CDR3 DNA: TGTGCCAGCACCCACCGGACTTACAATGAGCAGTTCTTC
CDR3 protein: CASTHRTYNEQFF

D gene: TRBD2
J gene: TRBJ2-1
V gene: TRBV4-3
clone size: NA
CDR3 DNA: TGCGCCAGCAGTCCAGGACTAGCGGGGGACTTCAACAATGAGCAGTTCTTC
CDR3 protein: CASSPGLAGDFNNEQFF

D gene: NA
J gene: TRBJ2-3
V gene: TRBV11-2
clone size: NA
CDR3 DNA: TGTGCCAGCAGCTTAGCCTTTATCAAGGTGGGAGATACGCAGTATTTT
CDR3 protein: CASSLAFIKVGDTQYF

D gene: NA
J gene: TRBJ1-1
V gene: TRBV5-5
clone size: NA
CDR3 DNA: TGTGCCAGCAGCTTGGTTTGGCAGGGAGGACCTGAAGCTTTCTTT
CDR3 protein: CASSLVWQGGPEAFF

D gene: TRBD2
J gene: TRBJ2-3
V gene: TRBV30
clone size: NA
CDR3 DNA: TGTGCCTGGGAACTAGCGGGGGGAGATACGCAGTATTTT
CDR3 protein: CAWELAGGDTQYF

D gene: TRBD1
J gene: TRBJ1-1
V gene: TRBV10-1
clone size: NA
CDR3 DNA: TGCGCCAGCAGCCTAGGGACAGGGAACACTGAAGCTTTCTTT
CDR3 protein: CASSLGTGNTEAFF

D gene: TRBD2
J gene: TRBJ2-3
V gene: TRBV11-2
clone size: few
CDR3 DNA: TGTGCCAGCAGCCCCCTTTTAGCGGGGGGGCCTACAGATACGCAGTATTTT
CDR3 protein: CASSPLLAGGPTDTQYF

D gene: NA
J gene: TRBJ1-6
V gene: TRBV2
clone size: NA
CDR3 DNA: TGTGCCAGCAGTGTTGAAAAAACTAATTCACCCCTCCACTTT
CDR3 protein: CASSVEKTNSPLHF

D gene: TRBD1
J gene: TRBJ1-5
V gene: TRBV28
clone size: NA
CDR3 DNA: TGTGCCAGCAGCCCCCAGACAGGGGGAGGGGGGCAGCCCCAGCATTTT
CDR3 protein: CASSPQTGGGGQPQHF

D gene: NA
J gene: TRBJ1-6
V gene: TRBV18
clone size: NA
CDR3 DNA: TGTGCCAGCTCACCACTTGACAGTATCGGTTCACCCCTCCACTTT
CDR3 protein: CASSPLDSIGSPLHF

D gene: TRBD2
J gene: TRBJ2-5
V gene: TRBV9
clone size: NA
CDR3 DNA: TGTGCCAGCGGGACTAGCGGACAAGAGACCCAGTACTTC
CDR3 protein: CASGTSGQETQYF

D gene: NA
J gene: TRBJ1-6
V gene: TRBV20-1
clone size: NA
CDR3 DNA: TGCAGTGCTAGTACGGGGCCTAATTCACCCCTCCACTTT
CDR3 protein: CSASTGPNSPLHF

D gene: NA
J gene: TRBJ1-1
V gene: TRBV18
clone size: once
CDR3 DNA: TGTGCCAGCTCACCACAATTTAACACTGAAGCTTTCTTT
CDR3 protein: CASSPQFNTEAFF

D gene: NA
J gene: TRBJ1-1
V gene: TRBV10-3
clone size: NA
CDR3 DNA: TGTGCCATCCGCGGGGGTATGAGCACTGAAGCTTTCTTT
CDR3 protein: CAIRGGMSTEAFF

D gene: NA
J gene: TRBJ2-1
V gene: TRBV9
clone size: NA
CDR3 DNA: TGTGCCAGCAGCGTAGAGCCGATGAATGAGCAGTTCTTC
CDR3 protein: CASSVEPMNEQFF

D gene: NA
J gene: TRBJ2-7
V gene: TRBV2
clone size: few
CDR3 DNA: TGTGCCAGTGGGGGGCCGTTCTCCTACGAGCAGTACTTC
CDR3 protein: CASGGPFSYEQYF

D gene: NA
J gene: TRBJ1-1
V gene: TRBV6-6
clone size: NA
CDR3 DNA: TGTGCCAGCAGTCTTGGCAGGGGCACTGAAGCTTTCTTT
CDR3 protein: CASSLGRGTEAFF

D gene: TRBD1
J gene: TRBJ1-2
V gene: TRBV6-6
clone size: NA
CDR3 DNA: TGTGCCAGCAGTGACAGGGAGGATGGCTACACCTTC
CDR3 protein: CASSDREDGYTF

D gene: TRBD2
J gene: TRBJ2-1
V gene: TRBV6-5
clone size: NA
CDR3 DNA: TGTGCCAGCAGTTATAGGGGCGGGGGAGAGTTCTTC
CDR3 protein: CASSYRGGGEFF

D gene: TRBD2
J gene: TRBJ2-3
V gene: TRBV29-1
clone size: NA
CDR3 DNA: TGCAGCGTCCGAGGGACTAGCGGGGCAGATACGCAGTATTTT
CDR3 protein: CSVRGTSGADTQYF

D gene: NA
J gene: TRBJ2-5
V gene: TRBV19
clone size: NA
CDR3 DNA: TGTGCCAGTAGTATAGATCGGGGCACGGAGACCCAGTACTTC
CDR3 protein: CASSIDRGTETQYF

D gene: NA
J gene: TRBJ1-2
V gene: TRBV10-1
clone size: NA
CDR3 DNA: TGCGCCAGCAGCCCGGGACTCTCCTATGGCTACACCTTC
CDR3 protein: CASSPGLSYGYTF

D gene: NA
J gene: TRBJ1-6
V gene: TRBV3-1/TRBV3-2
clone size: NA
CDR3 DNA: TGTGCCAGCAGCGACCGGTTGGTGGCGTTTGGTTCACCCCTCCACTTT
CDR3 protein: CASSDRLVAFGSPLHF

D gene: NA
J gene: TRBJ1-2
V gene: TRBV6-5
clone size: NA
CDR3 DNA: TGTGCCAGCAGTTACGGGCGAGGTTTTCGCTATGGCTACACCTTC
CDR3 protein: CASSYGRGFRYGYTF

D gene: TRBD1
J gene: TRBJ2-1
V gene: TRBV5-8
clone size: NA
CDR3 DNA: TGTGCCAGCAGCTTAGACAGGGGGTATCCCGATGAGCAGTTCTTC
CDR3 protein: CASSLDRGYPDEQFF

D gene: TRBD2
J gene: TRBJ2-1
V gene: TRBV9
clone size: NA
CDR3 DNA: TGTGCCAGCAGCGTAGGAGCGGGGGCCTACTATGAGCAGTTCTTC
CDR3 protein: CASSVGAGAYYEQFF

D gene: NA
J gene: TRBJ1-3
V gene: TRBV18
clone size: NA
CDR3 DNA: TGTGCCAGCTACCCCGTCTCGTCGTCTGGAAACACCATATATTTT
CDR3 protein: CASYPVSSSGNTIYF

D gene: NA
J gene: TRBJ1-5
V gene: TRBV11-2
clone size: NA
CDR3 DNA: TGTGCCAGCAGCTTAACAGGGTTCAATCAGCCCCAGCATTTT
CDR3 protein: CASSLTGFNQPQHF

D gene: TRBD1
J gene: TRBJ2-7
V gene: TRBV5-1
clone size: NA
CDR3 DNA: TGCGCCAGCACCGGGACAGAGCCCCCTTACGAGCAGTACTTC
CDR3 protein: CASTGTEPPYEQYF

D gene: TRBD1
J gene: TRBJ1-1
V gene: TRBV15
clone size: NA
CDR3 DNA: TGTGCCACCACCATGGACAGGGGTATCTCTGAAGCTTTCTTT
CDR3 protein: CATTMDRGISEAFF

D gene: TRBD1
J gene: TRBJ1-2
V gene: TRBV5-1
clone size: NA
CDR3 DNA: TGCGCCAGCAGCTTATCAGGGGGAGGCTACACCTTC
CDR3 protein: CASSLSGGGYTF

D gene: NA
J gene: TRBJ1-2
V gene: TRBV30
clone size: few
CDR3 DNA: TGTGCCCAAACGACAGAACGCTATGGCTACACCTTC
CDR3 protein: CAQTTERYGYTF

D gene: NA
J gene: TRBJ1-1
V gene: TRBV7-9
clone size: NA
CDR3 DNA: TGTGCCAGCAGTTTATTCGGGCCCCTCGGAAACACTGAAGCTTTCTTT
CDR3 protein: CASSLFGPLGNTEAFF

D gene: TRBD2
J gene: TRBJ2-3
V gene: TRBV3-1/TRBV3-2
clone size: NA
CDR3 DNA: TGTGCCAGCAGCCGCGCGGGGGGCACAGATACGCAGTATTTT
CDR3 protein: CASSRAGGTDTQYF

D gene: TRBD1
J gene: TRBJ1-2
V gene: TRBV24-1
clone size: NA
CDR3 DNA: TGTGCCACCCGCGGGACAGATCGGAACTATGGCTACACCTTC
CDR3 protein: CATRGTDRNYGYTF

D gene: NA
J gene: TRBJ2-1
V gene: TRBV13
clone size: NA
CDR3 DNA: TGTGCCAGCGATGGTGCCAGGGCGGGAAATGAGCAGTTCTTC
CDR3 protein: CASDGARAGNEQFF